This T cell receptor beta chain was captured in a study of human T cells and chemical hapten exposure. Described time point: pre-sensitization, week 0. The treatment denotes: therapeutic diphenylcyclopropenone sensitization with weekly scalp DPC. Suited to DPC and affected by alopecia, the donors ranged from 18 to 70 years old. Individual cDNA molecules (in the library) carried attached unique molecular identifiers. A single record per CDR3 protein comes from TCRdb applying MiXCR to the RACE reads. The profile shows around 350,000 distinct CDR3 sequences, about 5.4% of them singletons. In its sample, this clonotype was seen a few times. Its antigen is currently unknown. Trimming took off 3 bases at V and 0 bases at J, with 14 bases between the two ends. The CDR3 totals 16 residues. The germline gives CDR1 MGHRA, CDR2 YSYEKL. Regarding the study as a whole: Compared to controls, expanded TCRs made significantly more large clusters of similar CDR3s. Since the donors had alopecia, their immune response may not be the same as that of healthy people.

The clonotype was recovered from a woman between 18 and 29 years old with alopecia areata. Some clones in this sample may be carry-over from other donors' samples. The gene calls are TRBV4-1 and TRBJ1-2, with no clear D. The sample in question was whole blood, obtained in connection with sensitization to the hapten diphenylcyclopropenone (DPC). The CDR3 coding sequence is TGCGCCAGCAGCCAGCTACCCGCCGGTTCTAACTATGGCTACACCTTC. The encoded protein is CASSQLPAGSNYGYTF.